The 8 T cell receptor beta chains listed next were all sequenced from one sample in a study of identifying expanded T cells in peripheral blood. Sequencing used immunoSEQ multiplex PCR; TCRdb keeps in-frame clones, though not all of them. Of roughly 100,000 clones in the sample, around 88% were seen once. Specimen: blood. The origin of the receptors is a person aged 18-70 years in good health.

This clone was picked up one time. CDR3: CASSLGARGAAYNSPLHF. CDR3 nucleotide sequence: TGTGCCAGCAGCTTAGGGGCCAGGGGAGCGGCCTATAATTCACCCCTCCACTTT. V is TRBV7-2 and J is TRBJ1-6; TRBD1 might be the D (6 bases). The CDR3 spans 18 residues. V was shortened by 1 base and J by 2 bases, with 15 bases between the two germline ends. CDR1 SGHTA and CDR2 FQGNSA come from the germline V gene.

The chain uses TRBV19 and TRBJ1-1; 9 nucleotides align to TRBD1. The CDR3 totals 15 residues. The V segment lost 8 bases and the J segment 4 bases; nucleotides outside the gene matches: 11. Germline V gene data show CDR1 as LNHDA and CDR2 as SQIVND (reference sequence). CDR3 sequence reads: CASANGGQGFTEAFF. CDR3 in DNA: TGTGCCAGTGCAAACGGAGGACAGGGGTTCACTGAAGCTTTCTTT.

The chain employs TRBV4-2 and TRBJ2-1; 7 bases map to TRBD2. J lost 5 bases, V lost 8 bases, and 18 bases had no gene match. Germline assignment: CDR1 LGHNA and CDR2 YNFKEQ. The CDR3 sequence is 17 residues long. Here the CDR3 DNA reads TGTGCCAGCCGGACGGGAGGATTGGGGCTGGGGGACAATGAGCAGTTCTTC. Its protein is CASRTGGLGLGDNEQFF.

The chain recombines TRBV6-5 with TRBJ1-4; 9 nucleotides line up with TRBD1. CDR3 length: 14 amino acids. Germline V gives CDR1 MNHEY, CDR2 SVGAGI. With V trimmed by 10 bases and J by 8 bases, 11 bases remained unmatched. The CDR3 DNA reads as TGTGCCACCTCCAACCGGGACAGGGACGAAAAACTGTTTTTT. It encodes CATSNRDRDEKLFF.

This clone was found a few times. V usage is TRBV28 and J usage is TRBJ1-6, with D unclear. V lost 6 bases and J 0 bases, leaving 6 bases between the germline ends. The CDR3 has 14 residues. The germline gives CDR1 MDHEN, CDR2 SYDVKM. CDR3 sequence reads: CASSTNSYNSPLHF. The CDR3 nucleotides are TGTGCCAGCAGCACAAACTCCTATAATTCACCCCTCCACTTT. The full variable domain, completed using reference TRBV28 and TRBJ1-6, is DVKVTQSSRYLVKRTGEKVFLECVQDMDHENMFWYRQDPGLGLRLIYFSYDVKMKEKGDIPEGYSVSREKKERFSLILESASTNQTSMYLCASSTNSYNSPLHFGNGTRLTVT.

The chain uses TRBV10-2 and TRBJ1-3, with D hard to call. Germline lookup yields CDR1 WSHSY and CDR2 SAAADI. The ends were cut back, 3 bases at V and 4 bases at J, with 16 bases in the middle. The CDR3 consists of 16 residues. Here the CDR3 reads CASSEFALLGGNTIYF. The CDR3 nucleotides are TGCGCCAGCAGTGAATTCGCGCTCTTAGGAGGAAACACCATATATTTT.

Only one count was recorded for this clone. The J gene is TRBJ2-7, the V gene TRBV9; 9 bases map to TRBD2. CDR3 size: 14 residues. Germline CDR1 reads SGDLS; CDR2 reads YYNGEE. Germline trimming cut 1 base from V and 1 base from J; bases unmatched to any gene: 0. The CDR3 DNA is TGTGCCAGCAGCGTAACTAGCGGGTCCTACGAGCAGTACTTC. Its translation is CASSVTSGSYEQYF.

The rearrangement uses TRBV6-1 and TRBJ2-3, with TRBD2 identical over 13 bases. The CDR3 is 15 amino acids. Looked up from germline, CDR1 is MNHNS and CDR2 is SASEGT. V was clipped by 6 bases and J by 2 bases; unmatched bases: 2. CDR3 bases: TGTGCCAGCAGGACTAGCGGGGGGAACACAGATACGCAGTATTTT. Translating it yields CASRTSGGNTDTQYF.